Listed below are T cell receptor beta chains from one sample, sequenced in a study of shared clonotypes between healthy human individuals. Some clones are missing from TCRdb's copy, which holds only in-frame ones; the method was immunoSEQ multiplex PCR. In the table there are roughly 650,000 clones, about 95% of which are singletons. The source material was naive CD8+ T cells sorted from blood. The receptor source for this set is a woman in her 30s in good health. Both conserved end residues are part of each CDR3. The order of the fields is J gene, V gene, D gene, clone size, CDR3 DNA, CDR3 protein. D genes are given only for firm matches. Clone size is stated in some rows and not others, as once, few, many or a class when expanded.

j_call: TRBJ2-1
v_call: TRBV27
d_call: TRBD2
clone_size: .
cdr3_nt: TGTGCCAGCAGTATGACTAGCGGGAGCTACAATGAGCAGTTCTTC
cdr3_aa: CASSMTSGSYNEQFF

j_call: TRBJ1-1
v_call: TRBV20-1
d_call: .
clone_size: .
cdr3_nt: TGCAGTGCTAGAGTACTCTCTGAAGCTTTCTTT
cdr3_aa: CSARVLSEAFF

j_call: TRBJ1-4
v_call: TRBV19
d_call: TRBD1
clone_size: .
cdr3_nt: TGTGCCAGTAGCCGGGACAGGGAAGGGAAGGATGAAAAACTGTTTTTT
cdr3_aa: CASSRDREGKDEKLFF

j_call: TRBJ2-7
v_call: TRBV28
d_call: TRBD1
clone_size: .
cdr3_nt: TGTGCCAGCAGCCCGGGACAGGGATCCTACGAGCAGTACTTC
cdr3_aa: CASSPGQGSYEQYF

j_call: TRBJ1-2
v_call: TRBV15
d_call: TRBD1
clone_size: .
cdr3_nt: TGTGCCACCAGCAGACAGGGGGACTATGGCTACACCTTC
cdr3_aa: CATSRQGDYGYTF

j_call: TRBJ1-2
v_call: TRBV7-2
d_call: TRBD1
clone_size: once
cdr3_nt: TGTGCCAGCAGCTCGGGGACAGGAGGGACCTTC
cdr3_aa: CASSSGTGGTF

j_call: TRBJ1-1
v_call: TRBV10-3
d_call: .
clone_size: .
cdr3_nt: TGTGCCATCAGTGAGCCTACAGGGATAAAAACTGAAGCTTTCTTT
cdr3_aa: CAISEPTGIKTEAFF

j_call: TRBJ2-1
v_call: TRBV9
d_call: .
clone_size: .
cdr3_nt: TGTGCCAGCAGCGAGGGGAATGGCTACGAGCAGTTCTTC
cdr3_aa: CASSEGNGYEQFF

j_call: TRBJ2-1
v_call: TRBV9
d_call: TRBD2
clone_size: .
cdr3_nt: TGTGCCAGCAGGGCCGGGGCGCGGGAGGGCTACAATGAGCAGTTCTTC
cdr3_aa: CASRAGAREGYNEQFF

j_call: TRBJ2-5
v_call: TRBV21-1
d_call: .
clone_size: once
cdr3_nt: TGTGCCAGCAGCAAAGAATCTCCGGGTCCGTGGCCCTTACAAGAGACCCAGTACTTC
cdr3_aa: CASSKESPGPWPLQETQYF

j_call: TRBJ2-7
v_call: TRBV4-1
d_call: .
clone_size: once
cdr3_nt: TGCGCCAGCAGAGGCGTGTCCTACGAGCAGTACTTC
cdr3_aa: CASRGVSYEQYF

j_call: TRBJ2-7
v_call: TRBV4-1
d_call: .
clone_size: .
cdr3_nt: TGCGCCAGCAGCCAATCTACAGATTCTGCCTACGAGCAGTACTTC
cdr3_aa: CASSQSTDSAYEQYF

j_call: TRBJ1-1
v_call: TRBV19
d_call: .
clone_size: few
cdr3_nt: TGTGCCAGTACTTTATACACTGAAGCTTTCTTT
cdr3_aa: CASTLYTEAFF

j_call: TRBJ1-2
v_call: TRBV30
d_call: .
clone_size: .
cdr3_nt: TGTGCCTGGACAGATCTAACTAGGGATGGCTACACCTTC
cdr3_aa: CAWTDLTRDGYTF

j_call: TRBJ2-4
v_call: TRBV7-9
d_call: .
clone_size: .
cdr3_nt: TGTGCCAGCAGCTTAGCAGGAGGACAGAACATTCAGTACTTC
cdr3_aa: CASSLAGGQNIQYF

j_call: TRBJ2-7
v_call: TRBV7-3
d_call: .
clone_size: once
cdr3_nt: TGTGCCAGCAGCTCCTTGGCAGGGGACCCCGGCGAGCAGTACTTC
cdr3_aa: CASSSLAGDPGEQYF

j_call: TRBJ2-2
v_call: TRBV7-9
d_call: .
clone_size: .
cdr3_nt: TGTGCCAGCAGCCTCGGGACTCCGAGCACCGGGGAGCTGTTTTTT
cdr3_aa: CASSLGTPSTGELFF

j_call: TRBJ2-2
v_call: TRBV12-5
d_call: .
clone_size: once
cdr3_nt: TGTGCTAGTGGTACGGGACTCGCGAACACCGGGGAGCTGTTTTTT
cdr3_aa: CASGTGLANTGELFF

j_call: TRBJ2-7
v_call: TRBV7-9
d_call: TRBD1
clone_size: .
cdr3_nt: TGTGCCAGCGGGACAGTTGCCTACGAGCAGTACTTC
cdr3_aa: CASGTVAYEQYF

j_call: TRBJ1-5
v_call: TRBV6-5
d_call: .
clone_size: .
cdr3_nt: TGTGCCAGCAGTTACTCGAGGCGGCCCCAGCATTTT
cdr3_aa: CASSYSRRPQHF

j_call: TRBJ2-7
v_call: TRBV4-1
d_call: .
clone_size: few
cdr3_nt: TGCGCCAGCAGCCCAGCGTTGACCTACGAGCAGTACTTC
cdr3_aa: CASSPALTYEQYF

j_call: TRBJ1-1
v_call: TRBV4-1
d_call: .
clone_size: once
cdr3_nt: TGCGCCAGCAGCCAAGGACTCGGAAGGGAGAACACTGAAGCTTTCTTT
cdr3_aa: CASSQGLGRENTEAFF

j_call: TRBJ1-2
v_call: TRBV27
d_call: TRBD1
clone_size: .
cdr3_nt: TGTGCCAGCAGTACAGGGGGCGCTTCCTATGGCTACACCTTC
cdr3_aa: CASSTGGASYGYTF

j_call: TRBJ2-7
v_call: TRBV10-1
d_call: .
clone_size: once
cdr3_nt: TGCGCCAGCAGTGAGACGACCGGGACCTACTACGAGCAGTACTTC
cdr3_aa: CASSETTGTYYEQYF

j_call: TRBJ1-2
v_call: TRBV5-6
d_call: .
clone_size: .
cdr3_nt: TGTGCCAGCAGCGGCTTGGCAAGCGACTATGGCTACACCTTC
cdr3_aa: CASSGLASDYGYTF

j_call: TRBJ1-2
v_call: TRBV6-5
d_call: .
clone_size: .
cdr3_nt: TGTGCCAGCAGTTATGGGGGCCAGGATGGCTACACCTTC
cdr3_aa: CASSYGGQDGYTF

j_call: TRBJ1-4
v_call: TRBV15
d_call: .
clone_size: .
cdr3_nt: TGTGCCACCAGCAAGGGCGGGACGTCTGAAAAACTGTTTTTT
cdr3_aa: CATSKGGTSEKLFF

j_call: TRBJ1-1
v_call: TRBV4-1
d_call: .
clone_size: once
cdr3_nt: TGCGCCAGCAGCCAAGAGACCAAAGGGAGGGGTGAAGCTTTCTTT
cdr3_aa: CASSQETKGRGEAFF

j_call: TRBJ2-1
v_call: TRBV28
d_call: TRBD1
clone_size: .
cdr3_nt: TGTGCCAGCAGTTTCCTTTGGGACAGGGGCGATGAGCAGTTCTTC
cdr3_aa: CASSFLWDRGDEQFF

j_call: TRBJ2-1
v_call: TRBV27
d_call: .
clone_size: .
cdr3_nt: TGTGCCAGCGGGGGAAATGAGCAGTTCTTC
cdr3_aa: CASGGNEQFF

j_call: TRBJ2-7
v_call: TRBV13
d_call: TRBD2
clone_size: .
cdr3_nt: TGTGCCAGCAGCCCGGGGGGTTTGGTAGGGGAGCAGTACTTC
cdr3_aa: CASSPGGLVGEQYF

j_call: TRBJ2-1
v_call: TRBV10-3
d_call: TRBD2
clone_size: .
cdr3_nt: TGTGCCATCAGTGAGTCGGGGACTAGCGGGACGAGTGAGCAGTTCTTC
cdr3_aa: CAISESGTSGTSEQFF

j_call: TRBJ1-4
v_call: TRBV5-4
d_call: .
clone_size: .
cdr3_nt: TGTGCCACCAACTCCGAAGGGTCTAATGAAAAACTGTTTTTT
cdr3_aa: CATNSEGSNEKLFF

j_call: TRBJ2-2
v_call: TRBV6-1
d_call: .
clone_size: .
cdr3_nt: TGTGCCAGCAAAACACAGAACACCGGGGAGCTGTTTTTT
cdr3_aa: CASKTQNTGELFF

j_call: TRBJ2-1
v_call: TRBV27
d_call: .
clone_size: .
cdr3_nt: TGTGCCAGCAAAGGTGCAAGATTAGAGCAGTTCTTC
cdr3_aa: CASKGARLEQFF

j_call: TRBJ2-7
v_call: TRBV28
d_call: .
clone_size: .
cdr3_nt: TGTGCCAGCAGGGGGCGAGGGGTAGCCTACGAGCAGTACTTC
cdr3_aa: CASRGRGVAYEQYF

j_call: TRBJ1-5
v_call: TRBV6-1
d_call: .
clone_size: .
cdr3_nt: TGTGCCAGCAGTGAACCTAGTGTATCTGAGGGTCCCCAGCATTTT
cdr3_aa: CASSEPSVSEGPQHF

j_call: TRBJ1-5
v_call: TRBV28
d_call: TRBD1
clone_size: .
cdr3_nt: TGTGCCAGCAGTTTAGACGGTCAGGGGGCCTTTCAGCCCCAGCATTTT
cdr3_aa: CASSLDGQGAFQPQHF

j_call: TRBJ1-4
v_call: TRBV29-1
d_call: .
clone_size: .
cdr3_nt: TGCAGCGTTCGAGGGGCAACTAATGAAAAACTGTTTTTT
cdr3_aa: CSVRGATNEKLFF

j_call: TRBJ1-2
v_call: TRBV9
d_call: .
clone_size: .
cdr3_nt: TGTGCCAGCAGCGTAGCCCGAGGGGGGTTCTACGGCTACACCTTC
cdr3_aa: CASSVARGGFYGYTF

j_call: TRBJ2-3
v_call: TRBV25-1
d_call: .
clone_size: .
cdr3_nt: TGTGCCAGCAGTGAACTTACTGAGAGCACAGATACGCAGTATTTT
cdr3_aa: CASSELTESTDTQYF

j_call: TRBJ2-1
v_call: TRBV27
d_call: .
clone_size: .
cdr3_nt: TGTGCCAGCTCATTCGGGGGAGTGGGGTACAATGAGCAGTTCTTC
cdr3_aa: CASSFGGVGYNEQFF